The T cell receptor beta chain under discussion was sequenced for a study of siplizumab effects on memory and regulatory T cells. This CDR3 spans 16 amino acids. CDR1 LNHDA and CDR2 SQIVND come from the germline V gene (reference sequence). V was cut by 3 bases and J by 1 base, with 13 bases left in between. With respect to this clone: As yet, its antigen is unknown.

Study observations and caveats: Researchers could not give a naive or memory phenotype to roughly 75-95% of proliferating CD4+ or CD8+ clones. Under siplizumab, alloreactive sequences traced to unstimulated CD4+ memory cells were significantly reduced.

Every sample had roughly 9.1 x 10^4 of its TCR templates assayed. The repertoire was sequenced with immunoSEQ multiplex PCR; TCRdb's copy has only in-frame clones and lacks some. The data contain about 100,000 clones, about 91% of them singletons. This chain joins TRBV19 and TRBJ1-3; D unresolved. The sample was CD4+ T cells sorted from blood. The receptor comes from a human donor in good health. DNA for the CDR3: TGTGCCAGTAGTATCAGCGCTACCATGTCTGGAAACACCATATATTTT. Translating it yields CASSISATMSGNTIYF.